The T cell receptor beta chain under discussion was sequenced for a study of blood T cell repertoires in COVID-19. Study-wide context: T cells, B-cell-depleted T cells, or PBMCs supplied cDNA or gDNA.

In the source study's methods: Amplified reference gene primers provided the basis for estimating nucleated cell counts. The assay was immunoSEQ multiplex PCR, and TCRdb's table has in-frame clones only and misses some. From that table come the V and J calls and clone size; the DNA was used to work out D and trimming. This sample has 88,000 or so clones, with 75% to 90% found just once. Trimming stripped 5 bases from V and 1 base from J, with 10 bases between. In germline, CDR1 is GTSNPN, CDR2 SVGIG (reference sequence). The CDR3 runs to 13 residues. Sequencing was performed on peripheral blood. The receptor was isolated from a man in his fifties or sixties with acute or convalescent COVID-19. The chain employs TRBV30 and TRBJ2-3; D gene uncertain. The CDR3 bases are TGTGCCTGGGATAGAAGAGGCACAGATACGCAGTATTTT. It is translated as CAWDRRGTDTQYF.